Listed below are T cell receptor beta chains from one sample, sequenced in a study of shared clonotypes between healthy human individuals. Sequencing used immunoSEQ multiplex PCR; TCRdb keeps in-frame clones, though not all of them. The sample records about 2,500,000 clones, approximately 90% being singletons. The source material was naive CD4+ T cells sorted from blood. Receptors were obtained from a man in his late teens or twenties in good health. Each CDR3 is given with its conserved first and last residue. Fields, in order: CDR3 protein, CDR3 DNA, J gene, D gene, V gene, clone size. The D gene is left open where the match is weak. Not every row has a clone size; where given, it reads once, few, many or a size class.

CDR3aa: CASSLDPGASGELFF
CDR3nt: TGTGCCAGCAGCTTAGATCCGGGAGCTAGCGGGGAGCTGTTTTTT
j_gene: TRBJ2-2
d_gene: -
v_gene: TRBV7-2
abundance: -

CDR3aa: CASSLAGGELFF
CDR3nt: TGTGCCAGCAGCTTAGCGGGCGGGGAGCTGTTTTTT
j_gene: TRBJ2-2
d_gene: -
v_gene: TRBV7-2
abundance: -

CDR3aa: CASGLTDYNSPLHF
CDR3nt: TGCGCCAGCGGTCTGACAGACTATAATTCACCCCTCCACTTT
j_gene: TRBJ1-6
d_gene: -
v_gene: TRBV5-1
abundance: -

CDR3aa: CASSRREGETQYF
CDR3nt: TGTGCCAGCAGTCGCCGGGAAGGGGAGACCCAGTACTTC
j_gene: TRBJ2-5
d_gene: -
v_gene: TRBV27
abundance: -

CDR3aa: CAISESSQGGAYEQYF
CDR3nt: TGTGCCATCAGTGAGTCCTCACAGGGGGGCGCCTACGAGCAGTACTTC
j_gene: TRBJ2-7
d_gene: TRBD1
v_gene: TRBV10-3
abundance: -

CDR3aa: CASSEGWGGSSYNSPLHF
CDR3nt: TGTGCCAGCAGTGAAGGGTGGGGCGGGAGCTCCTATAATTCACCCCTCCACTTT
j_gene: TRBJ1-6
d_gene: -
v_gene: TRBV2
abundance: -

CDR3aa: CASSSRKLGGDEQFF
CDR3nt: TGTGCCAGCAGTTCCCGGAAACTGGGGGGGGATGAGCAGTTCTTC
j_gene: TRBJ2-1
d_gene: TRBD2
v_gene: TRBV6-5
abundance: -

CDR3aa: CASSDSLADTQYF
CDR3nt: TGTGCCAGCAGTGATTCTCTAGCAGATACGCAGTATTTT
j_gene: TRBJ2-3
d_gene: -
v_gene: TRBV25-1
abundance: -

CDR3aa: CASSPGESLTYTNEKLFF
CDR3nt: TGTGCCAGCTCACCAGGGGAGTCCCTTACATACACGAATGAAAAACTGTTTTTT
j_gene: TRBJ1-4
d_gene: -
v_gene: TRBV18
abundance: -

CDR3aa: CASSSQMKETQYF
CDR3nt: TGTGCCAGTAGTTCTCAAATGAAAGAGACCCAGTACTTC
j_gene: TRBJ2-5
d_gene: -
v_gene: TRBV19
abundance: once

CDR3aa: CASSIGGGPYNSPLHF
CDR3nt: TGTGCCAGTAGTATAGGAGGGGGGCCGTATAATTCACCCCTCCACTTT
j_gene: TRBJ1-6
d_gene: -
v_gene: TRBV19
abundance: -

CDR3aa: CASSLTGTSGSHEQFF
CDR3nt: TGCGCCAGCAGCTTGACCGGGACTAGCGGGAGCCATGAGCAGTTCTTC
j_gene: TRBJ2-1
d_gene: TRBD2
v_gene: TRBV5-1
abundance: -

CDR3aa: CASSLAGASDTQYF
CDR3nt: TGTGCCAGCAGCTTAGCTGGGGCTTCAGATACGCAGTATTTT
j_gene: TRBJ2-3
d_gene: -
v_gene: TRBV7-6
abundance: -

CDR3aa: CASSAETFYGYTF
CDR3nt: TGTGCCAGCAGTGCAGAGACCTTCTATGGCTACACCTTC
j_gene: TRBJ1-2
d_gene: -
v_gene: TRBV2
abundance: few

CDR3aa: CASSSIYNEQFF
CDR3nt: TGTGCCAGCAGTTCCATCTACAATGAGCAGTTCTTC
j_gene: TRBJ2-1
d_gene: -
v_gene: TRBV27
abundance: -

CDR3aa: CSVITENEKLFF
CDR3nt: TGCAGCGTTATAACAGAGAATGAAAAACTGTTTTTT
j_gene: TRBJ1-4
d_gene: -
v_gene: TRBV29-1
abundance: -

CDR3aa: CASSAAGAGDTEAFF
CDR3nt: TGTGCCAGCAGTGCGGCCGGAGCGGGGGACACTGAAGCTTTCTTT
j_gene: TRBJ1-1
d_gene: -
v_gene: TRBV28
abundance: -

CDR3aa: CAWSVIRTSGNSYEQYF
CDR3nt: TGTGCCTGGAGTGTCATCCGGACTAGCGGGAATTCCTACGAGCAGTACTTC
j_gene: TRBJ2-7
d_gene: TRBD2
v_gene: TRBV30
abundance: -

CDR3aa: CARSVAQGQGGETQYF
CDR3nt: TGTGCCCGCAGCGTAGCTCAGGGGCAGGGGGGGGAGACCCAGTACTTC
j_gene: TRBJ2-5
d_gene: -
v_gene: TRBV9
abundance: -

CDR3aa: CASQTGLGNQPQHF
CDR3nt: TGTGCCAGCCAGACAGGGTTGGGCAATCAGCCCCAGCATTTT
j_gene: TRBJ1-5
d_gene: TRBD1
v_gene: TRBV2
abundance: -

CDR3aa: CATSQGAVPDTQYF
CDR3nt: TGTGCCACCTCACAGGGGGCGGTCCCAGATACGCAGTATTTT
j_gene: TRBJ2-3
d_gene: TRBD1
v_gene: TRBV6-6
abundance: -

CDR3aa: CASSDRGLNYGYTF
CDR3nt: TGTGCCAGCAGTGACAGGGGCCTAAACTATGGCTACACCTTC
j_gene: TRBJ1-2
d_gene: -
v_gene: TRBV6-4
abundance: -

CDR3aa: CASSRLVQETQYF
CDR3nt: TGCGCCAGCAGCAGACTTGTCCAAGAGACCCAGTACTTC
j_gene: TRBJ2-5
d_gene: -
v_gene: TRBV4-1
abundance: -

CDR3aa: CASSPGPPSEKLFF
CDR3nt: TGCGCCAGCAGCCCCGGTCCGCCGAGCGAAAAACTGTTTTTT
j_gene: TRBJ1-4
d_gene: -
v_gene: TRBV5-1
abundance: once

CDR3aa: CASSYNADQPQHF
CDR3nt: TGTGCCAGCAGCTACAATGCAGATCAGCCCCAGCATTTT
j_gene: TRBJ1-5
d_gene: -
v_gene: TRBV5-4
abundance: few

CDR3aa: CASRLASNDEKLFF
CDR3nt: TGTGCAAGTCGCTTAGCGTCTAATGATGAAAAACTGTTTTTT
j_gene: TRBJ1-4
d_gene: -
v_gene: TRBV12-2
abundance: once

CDR3aa: CASSFAPGTSSYEQYF
CDR3nt: TGTGCCAGCAGTTTTGCCCCCGGGACTAGTTCCTACGAGCAGTACTTC
j_gene: TRBJ2-7
d_gene: TRBD2
v_gene: TRBV7-9
abundance: once

CDR3aa: CASGLVGSTDTQYF
CDR3nt: TGTGCTAGTGGTTTGGTGGGCAGCACAGATACGCAGTATTTT
j_gene: TRBJ2-3
d_gene: -
v_gene: TRBV12-5
abundance: -

CDR3aa: CASSRSSTGTDTQYF
CDR3nt: TGTGCCAGCTCACGTTCCTCTACGGGCACAGATACGCAGTATTTT
j_gene: TRBJ2-3
d_gene: -
v_gene: TRBV18
abundance: once

CDR3aa: CASSYWSNQPQHF
CDR3nt: TGTGCCAGCAGTTATTGGAGCAATCAGCCCCAGCATTTT
j_gene: TRBJ1-5
d_gene: -
v_gene: TRBV28
abundance: -

CDR3aa: CASSSGPLNTEAFF
CDR3nt: TGTGCCAGCAGTTCGGGACCACTGAACACTGAAGCTTTCTTT
j_gene: TRBJ1-1
d_gene: -
v_gene: TRBV27
abundance: -

CDR3aa: CAILPGDGNQPQHF
CDR3nt: TGTGCCATCCTACCAGGGGACGGCAATCAGCCCCAGCATTTT
j_gene: TRBJ1-5
d_gene: -
v_gene: TRBV7-9
abundance: -

CDR3aa: CAISDSPATEAFF
CDR3nt: TGTGCCATCAGTGATTCCCCGGCCACTGAAGCTTTCTTT
j_gene: TRBJ1-1
d_gene: -
v_gene: TRBV10-3
abundance: few

CDR3aa: CASSSRDNYEQYF
CDR3nt: TGTGCCAGCAGCTCCCGGGACAACTACGAGCAGTACTTC
j_gene: TRBJ2-7
d_gene: -
v_gene: TRBV5-4
abundance: -

CDR3aa: CASSSQAGVTDTQYF
CDR3nt: TGTGCCAGCAGTTCCCAAGCGGGCGTCACAGATACGCAGTATTTT
j_gene: TRBJ2-3
d_gene: -
v_gene: TRBV6-1
abundance: -

CDR3aa: CASSYRGKLSYNEQFF
CDR3nt: TGTGCCAGCAGTTACAGGGGGAAACTCTCCTACAATGAGCAGTTCTTC
j_gene: TRBJ2-1
d_gene: -
v_gene: TRBV6-5
abundance: -

CDR3aa: CASSDQGQGGYEQYF
CDR3nt: TGTGCCAGCTCCGACCAGGGACAGGGGGGTTACGAGCAGTACTTC
j_gene: TRBJ2-7
d_gene: TRBD1
v_gene: TRBV18
abundance: -

CDR3aa: CASSARQGSGRATDTQYF
CDR3nt: TGTGCCAGCAGCGCGCGCCAGGGTAGCGGGAGGGCGACAGATACGCAGTATTTT
j_gene: TRBJ2-3
d_gene: TRBD2
v_gene: TRBV11-2
abundance: -

CDR3aa: CASSPGEAVGYEQYF
CDR3nt: TGTGCCAGCAGTCCGGGTGAGGCAGTAGGTTACGAGCAGTACTTC
j_gene: TRBJ2-7
d_gene: -
v_gene: TRBV7-9
abundance: -

CDR3aa: CASSLGQGHYEQYF
CDR3nt: TGTGCCAGCAGCTTAGGACAGGGCCACTACGAGCAGTACTTC
j_gene: TRBJ2-7
d_gene: TRBD1
v_gene: TRBV7-3
abundance: once

CDR3aa: CASSPQGRNYGYTF
CDR3nt: TGTGCCAGCTCACCACAGGGGCGGAACTATGGCTACACCTTC
j_gene: TRBJ1-2
d_gene: -
v_gene: TRBV18
abundance: -

CDR3aa: CASSLDYDRGGYTF
CDR3nt: TGTGCCAGCAGCTTAGACTACGACAGGGGCGGCTACACCTTC
j_gene: TRBJ1-2
d_gene: TRBD1
v_gene: TRBV7-9
abundance: -

CDR3aa: CASSNPGGILDREQFF
CDR3nt: TGTGCCAGTAGTAACCCCGGGGGGATTTTAGATCGTGAGCAGTTCTTC
j_gene: TRBJ2-1
d_gene: TRBD2
v_gene: TRBV19
abundance: -

CDR3aa: CASSYRVQGELFF
CDR3nt: TGTGCCAGCAGTTACAGAGTCCAAGGGGAGCTGTTTTTT
j_gene: TRBJ2-2
d_gene: -
v_gene: TRBV6-5
abundance: -

CDR3aa: CSAGTSYEQYF
CDR3nt: TGCAGTGCTGGGACATCCTACGAGCAGTACTTC
j_gene: TRBJ2-7
d_gene: -
v_gene: TRBV20-1
abundance: -

CDR3aa: CASGSVMNTEAFF
CDR3nt: TGTGCCAGCGGGTCCGTCATGAACACTGAAGCTTTCTTT
j_gene: TRBJ1-1
d_gene: -
v_gene: TRBV28
abundance: -

CDR3aa: CASSYNGGREETQYF
CDR3nt: TGTGCCAGCAGTTACAATGGAGGACGGGAAGAGACCCAGTACTTC
j_gene: TRBJ2-5
d_gene: -
v_gene: TRBV6-5
abundance: -

CDR3aa: CASSLGASGSWETQYF
CDR3nt: TGTGCCAGCAGCTTGGGGGCTAGCGGGAGTTGGGAGACCCAGTACTTC
j_gene: TRBJ2-5
d_gene: TRBD2
v_gene: TRBV5-8
abundance: -

CDR3aa: CASSWDSSSYNSPLHF
CDR3nt: TGTGCCAGCAGCTGGGACAGCAGCTCCTATAATTCACCCCTCCACTTT
j_gene: TRBJ1-6
d_gene: TRBD1
v_gene: TRBV7-8
abundance: -

CDR3aa: CASTSGPTDTQYF
CDR3nt: TGTGCCAGCACTAGCGGGCCCACAGATACGCAGTATTTT
j_gene: TRBJ2-3
d_gene: TRBD2
v_gene: TRBV2
abundance: -

CDR3aa: CASSPPGAIYEQYF
CDR3nt: TGTGCCAGCTCACCACCGGGGGCGATTTACGAGCAGTACTTC
j_gene: TRBJ2-7
d_gene: -
v_gene: TRBV18
abundance: -

CDR3aa: CAWSVSPDTQYF
CDR3nt: TGTGCCTGGAGTGTAAGCCCAGATACGCAGTATTTT
j_gene: TRBJ2-3
d_gene: -
v_gene: TRBV30
abundance: -